This T cell receptor beta chain was sequenced during a study of PD-L1 blockade in urothelial cancer. Study summary: Blood underwent analysis 3 weeks (second dose) and 6 weeks after treatment began.

Only a few counts were recorded for this clone. Time point in this sample: peripheral blood 6 weeks after treatment start. Sample contribution per patient ranged from 1 to 8, covering pretreatment and on-treatment. Assay: immunoSEQ multiplex PCR; the TCRdb copy retains only in-frame clones and omits some. Among about 43,000 clones listed, approximately 83% were seen once. The ends were cut back, 4 bases at V and 5 bases at J, with 12 bases in the middle. Per germline, CDR1 MGHDK and CDR2 SYGVNS. The CDR3 spans 15 residues. The specimen was PBMCs, collected around atezolizumab (anti-PD-L1) treatment. The TCR was taken from a man in his fifties or sixties with urothelial cancer. This rearrangement joins TRBV25-1 to TRBJ1-6; weak D call: TRBD1 (5 bases). CDR3 sequence: CASSGATGDNSPLHF. The CDR3 DNA sequence: TGTGCCAGCAGTGGGGCTACAGGAGATAATTCACCCCTCCACTTT.